Listed below are T cell receptor beta chains from one sample, sequenced in a study of cytomegalovirus exposure and HLA in healthy donors. The data were produced by immunoSEQ multiplex PCR, yet TCRdb's version contains in-frame clones alone and is incomplete. The sample lists fewer than 120,000 clones, about 86% occurring once. The specimen was PBMCs. Receptor source: a middle-aged man in good health and CMV-seronegative. Both conserved end residues are part of each CDR3. The order of the fields is V gene, D gene, J gene, clone size, CDR3 DNA, CDR3 protein. The D gene is left open where the match is weak. Clone size, where shown, is once, few, many, or a class for clones that have expanded.

TRBV5-6	TRBD1	TRBJ1-5	.	TGTGCCAGCAGCTTGGGGACAGGGGTCAGTCAGCCCCAGCATTTT	CASSLGTGVSQPQHF
TRBV19	.	TRBJ2-3	.	TGTGCCAGTAGTATAGGCGGGACGCTAAGCACAGATACGCAGTATTTT	CASSIGGTLSTDTQYF
TRBV5-1	.	TRBJ1-2	.	TGCGCCAGCAGACCTGACAGAAACTATGGCTACACCTTC	CASRPDRNYGYTF
TRBV7-2	.	TRBJ2-1	.	TGTGCCAGCAGCCGAGAAAGCTCCTACAATGAGCAGTTCTTC	CASSRESSYNEQFF
TRBV18	TRBD2	TRBJ2-2	once	TGTGCCAGCTCACCCCCTAGCGGGGGGCCTATCGGGGAGCTGTTTTTT	CASSPPSGGPIGELFF
TRBV9	.	TRBJ2-3	.	TGTGCCAGCAGCAAAGCGGGCACAGCGCCAGATACGCAGTATTTT	CASSKAGTAPDTQYF
TRBV15	.	TRBJ2-3	.	TGTGCCACCAGCAGAGATCGAAGAACAGGGTCGATGTATTTT	CATSRDRRTGSMYF
TRBV27	TRBD2	TRBJ2-3	.	TGTGCCAGCAGCCAAATCCGACTAGCGGTACCCGCGGATACGCAGTATTTT	CASSQIRLAVPADTQYF
TRBV9	TRBD1	TRBJ1-3	.	TGTGCCAGCAGCACCACAGGGGATGGAAACACCATATATTTT	CASSTTGDGNTIYF
TRBV5-1	.	TRBJ1-2	.	TGCGCCAGCAGCTCTCTGAGACAGCCACCAAGCTACACCTTC	CASSSLRQPPSYTF
TRBV4-1	.	TRBJ1-6	.	TGCGCCAGCAGCCATTCCGGGAGCGAAAGGGGTTCACCCCTCCACTTT	CASSHSGSERGSPLHF
TRBV7-7	.	TRBJ2-1	once	TGTGCCAGCAGCCACGGGGGAGAGTACGATGAGCAGTTCTTC	CASSHGGEYDEQFF
TRBV6-1	TRBD1	TRBJ1-1	.	TGTGCCAGCAGTTCCTTGACAGGGATGAACACTGAAGCTTTCTTT	CASSSLTGMNTEAFF
TRBV4-1	.	TRBJ1-1	.	TGCGCCAGCAGCCAACCAACGTCTCTCGCCTATGAAGCTTTCTTT	CASSQPTSLAYEAFF
TRBV6-5	TRBD2	TRBJ2-7	.	TGTGCCAGCAGTTACGGGGCTAGCGGGGTAATTTACGAGCAGTACTTC	CASSYGASGVIYEQYF
TRBV28	.	TRBJ1-3	.	TGTGCCAGTCGTTGGGGGGGCTCTGGAAACACCATATATTTT	CASRWGGSGNTIYF
TRBV28	TRBD1	TRBJ1-6	.	TGTGCCAGCACCTTGGGGGGACAGGGTCTCACACCCCTCCACTTT	CASTLGGQGLTPLHF
TRBV7-2	TRBD1	TRBJ2-3	.	TGTGCCAGCAGCCCGACAGGGGGCCCCGTGATGGATACGCAGTATTTT	CASSPTGGPVMDTQYF
TRBV4-1	.	TRBJ2-5	.	TGCGCCAGCAGCCAAGATGAAAAGGGAGGGACCCAGTACTTC	CASSQDEKGGTQYF
TRBV7-2	TRBD1	TRBJ1-1	.	TGTGCCAGCAGCCTCCGGGACAGGGGCACTGAAGCTTTCTTT	CASSLRDRGTEAFF
TRBV2	TRBD1	TRBJ1-2	.	TGTGCCAGCCAAGGAGAGGGGGCAAATGGCTACACCTTC	CASQGEGANGYTF
TRBV25-1	.	TRBJ1-1	once	TGTGCCAGCAGTAGGGGACACTTGAACACTGAAGCTTTCTTT	CASSRGHLNTEAFF
TRBV28	TRBD1	TRBJ1-1	.	TGTGCCAGCAGTTTAGGACAGGCGGCTTTCTTT	CASSLGQAAFF
TRBV29-1	.	TRBJ1-2	.	TGCAGCGCTGACTTGGGGGCCCTAGGAACCTTC	CSADLGALGTF
TRBV28	.	TRBJ1-1	.	TGTGCCAGCAGTTACCCAGGGAAAGGCACTGAAGCTTTCTTT	CASSYPGKGTEAFF
TRBV5-1	TRBD2	TRBJ2-1	.	TGCGCCAGCAGCACCGGACTAGATGTCAATGAGCAGTTCTTC	CASSTGLDVNEQFF
TRBV5-4	.	TRBJ2-2	.	TGTGCCAGCAGCTTGGACCAAACTAACACCGGGGAGCTGTTTTTT	CASSLDQTNTGELFF
TRBV9	.	TRBJ2-5	.	TGTGCCAGCAGCGCCGTAGGTGGGCCCCAAGAGACCCAGTACTTC	CASSAVGGPQETQYF
TRBV7-2	.	TRBJ1-1	.	TGTGCCAGCAGCTTAGCCCCGGGGAGGTTTAAGAACACTGAAGCTTTCTTT	CASSLAPGRFKNTEAFF
TRBV4-2	.	TRBJ1-6	.	TGTGCCAGCAGTCCACCGGGTGCTACACCCCTCCACTTT	CASSPPGATPLHF
TRBV6-5	TRBD1	TRBJ2-7	.	TGTGCCAGCAGTTACTCCTCGATGGACAGGGGTTACGAGCAGTACTTC	CASSYSSMDRGYEQYF
TRBV5-6	.	TRBJ2-1	.	TGTGCCAGCAGCCCCGGACAGCTTGGGGGTTTTAGCTCCTACAATGAGCAGTTCTTC	CASSPGQLGGFSSYNEQFF
TRBV30	.	TRBJ1-3	.	TGTGCCTGGAGTGAGCCGGGGAACGCTGGAAACACCATATATTTT	CAWSEPGNAGNTIYF
TRBV5-4	TRBD1	TRBJ2-5	.	TGTGCCAGCAGCTCACCCACCGGACAGGGAGAGACCCAGTACTTC	CASSSPTGQGETQYF
TRBV9	.	TRBJ1-2	few	TGTGCCAGCAGCTCCCGGGAGACCTATGGCTACACCTTC	CASSSRETYGYTF
TRBV5-1	.	TRBJ2-7	.	TGCGCCAGCAGCCTACAGCGCAAGGGGGGGGCCTACGAGCAGTACTTC	CASSLQRKGGAYEQYF
TRBV28	TRBD1	TRBJ1-2	.	TGTGCCAGCAGACGGACAGGGACTGGCTACACCTTC	CASRRTGTGYTF
TRBV6-6	.	TRBJ1-5	.	TGTGCCAGCAGCCCCGCAGGGCCGAATCAGCCCCAGCATTTT	CASSPAGPNQPQHF